Sequencing of this T cell receptor beta chain was carried out in a study of CD8+ T cells in alopecia areata. Study information: Tofacitinib therapy took 6 to 18 months; 6 months off drug came after. Severity of treated patients was scored by affected scalp percentage. The study's findings and limits: Relative to mice, TCR sharing across patients was less clear, a difference possibly HLA-related. Sequencing of scalp samples also captures resident alphabeta T cells of normal skin.

Concerning this clone itself: Its antigen is not identified.

After removal of 0 bases from V and 0 bases from J, the junction contained 8 bases not matched to a gene. The germline gives CDR1 MGHRA, CDR2 YSYEKL. CDR3 size: 17 residues. As for treatment: oral pan-JAK inhibitor, 5-10 mg twice daily. It was cDNA, reverse transcribed from extracted RNA, that served as the sequencing template. Profiling relied on immunoSEQ multiplex PCR, and the TCRdb table lists in-frame clones only, not all of them. The sample has some 200,000 clones, roughly two fifths seen once. The sample consisted of CD4+ T cells sorted from blood, taken at approximately week 36, from a patient treated with tofacitinib. This chain connects TRBV4-1 to TRBJ2-7; TRBD1 agrees at 7 bases. This TCR came from a human donor with alopecia areata. The CDR3 region has the DNA TGCGCCAGCAGCCAAGATCCCACCGGGACAGCCTCCTACGAGCAGTACTTC. This gives the protein CASSQDPTGTASYEQYF.